The rows below give T cell receptor beta chains drawn from one sample of a study of blood T cell repertoires in COVID-19. Here immunoSEQ multiplex PCR was the method, and the copy in TCRdb shows in-frame clones only, minus some. The sample carries roughly 570,000 clones, about 89% recorded once. The sequenced material came from peripheral blood. Every receptor here comes from a woman aged 45-59 years with COVID-19, enrolled during active disease. Both conserved end residues are part of each CDR3. Fields, in order: CDR3 DNA, CDR3 protein, J gene, clone size, D gene, V gene. The D gene is left open where the match is weak. Clone size is given for some rows only: seen once, a few or many times, or a class if the clone is expanded.

TGTGCCAGCAGTGAACCCACAGGGGGTAAAACAGATACGCAGTATTTT CASSEPTGGKTDTQYF TRBJ2-3 . TRBD1 TRBV25-1
TGTGCCAGCTCACCACGACAGCGGGACGAGCAGTACTTC CASSPRQRDEQYF TRBJ2-7 once . TRBV18
TGTGCCAGCAGCCCGGGGGGCGTAACGCAGTATTTT CASSPGGVTQYF TRBJ2-3 . . TRBV11-2
TGTGCCAGCAGTGATGAACCCCAAGGGGGACAGCTAAATGAAAAACTGTTTTTT CASSDEPQGGQLNEKLFF TRBJ1-4 once TRBD1 TRBV6-1
TGCGCCAGCAAGGAAGAGGGCTTCTATGGCTACACCTTC CASKEEGFYGYTF TRBJ1-2 . . TRBV5-1
TGCGCCAGCAGTGATGGGACAGGATTTGGAAACACCATATATTTT CASSDGTGFGNTIYF TRBJ1-3 . TRBD1 TRBV10-2
TGCGCCAGCAGCCTTACGTCGGCAGGGAATGGCTACACCTTC CASSLTSAGNGYTF TRBJ1-2 . . TRBV5-1
TGTGCCTGGAGTGTAAACTTCCAGGCGGGTGGCTACACCTTC CAWSVNFQAGGYTF TRBJ1-2 . . TRBV30
TGTGCCACTTCAACTCCTCTAGGGAATGGGGCCTTTAACATTCAGTACTTC CATSTPLGNGAFNIQYF TRBJ2-4 . . TRBV27
TGTGCCAGCGCCCAGGGGGCGGGCACTGAAGCTTTCTTT CASAQGAGTEAFF TRBJ1-1 . TRBD1 TRBV9
TGCGCCAGCAGCTTGTTCACAGATGACACCGGGGAGCTGTTTTTT CASSLFTDDTGELFF TRBJ2-2 . . TRBV5-1
TGTGCCACCAGCAGTATCCTCGGGAGGAGGGCTGAAGCTTTCTTT CATSSILGRRAEAFF TRBJ1-1 . . TRBV15
TGTGCCAGTCTAACCCCAGACAGGGGGTCCTTGGATGGCTACACCTTC CASLTPDRGSLDGYTF TRBJ1-2 . TRBD1 TRBV19
TGTGCCAGCAGTAACAGGGTCGGGGACACTGAAGCTTTCTTT CASSNRVGDTEAFF TRBJ1-1 . . TRBV2
TGTGCCAGCAGTTTATTGGCGAACACTGAAGCTTTCTTT CASSLLANTEAFF TRBJ1-1 few . TRBV27
TGTGCCAGCAGTGAAGAACAGACGCTTGAAAAACTGTTTTTT CASSEEQTLEKLFF TRBJ1-4 . . TRBV2
TGTGCCTGGAGTCCCGGGGGAGGGATCCTGGGTGCTTTCTTT CAWSPGGGILGAFF TRBJ1-1 . . TRBV30
TGTGCCAGCAGCGCCGAGGGGGGGGCGGAGCCCCAGCATTTT CASSAEGGAEPQHF TRBJ1-5 . . TRBV9
TGTGCCAGCAGTTACGTGGGACTGGGGACTGAAGCTTTCTTT CASSYVGLGTEAFF TRBJ1-1 . . TRBV6-5
TGTGCCAGCAGCCAAGGAGGTTCAGGGGGCATTGCTTTCTTT CASSQGGSGGIAFF TRBJ1-1 once TRBD1 TRBV3-1/TRBV3-2
TGCGCCAGCGCCTTTGGATCAGCGGACAGGCAAGGTACCTACGAGCAGTACTTC CASAFGSADRQGTYEQYF TRBJ2-7 . TRBD1 TRBV5-1
TGTGCCACCAGCAGAGCGGGCCAGGGTAGTACTCAGCCCCAGCATTTT CATSRAGQGSTQPQHF TRBJ1-5 . . TRBV15
TGTGCCAGCAGCGTAGCCCGGCCAGGGAAGAATGGCTACACCTTC CASSVARPGKNGYTF TRBJ1-2 few . TRBV9
TGTGCCAGCTCACCCCGACAGGGAAGAGGTGTAAGAGCTTTCTTT CASSPRQGRGVRAFF TRBJ1-1 . TRBD1 TRBV18
TGTGCCAGCAGCTTAAAGAGGGAGCCAACTGAAGCTTTCTTT CASSLKREPTEAFF TRBJ1-1 . . TRBV7-9
TGTGCCAGCAGCTCCCTAGCGGGGAGTAACACCGGGGAGCTGTTTTTT CASSSLAGSNTGELFF TRBJ2-2 . TRBD2 TRBV5-6
TGTGCCTGGAGTACCCCCCCCTCTATAGCGGGCCGAGATAACACCGGGGAGCTGTTTTTT CAWSTPPSIAGRDNTGELFF TRBJ2-2 . TRBD2 TRBV30
TGTGCCAGCAGCCATGGTGCGGGGGGCCGGCAAGAGACCCAGTACTTC CASSHGAGGRQETQYF TRBJ2-5 . TRBD2 TRBV3-1/TRBV3-2
TGTGCCAGCAGCTTTACCGGGACAGTTGGAAACACCATATATTTT CASSFTGTVGNTIYF TRBJ1-3 . TRBD1 TRBV7-9
TGTGCCAGCAGCCCTGGGGCGGGGATTGGAAACACCATATATTTT CASSPGAGIGNTIYF TRBJ1-3 few . TRBV4-2
TGTGCCAGCAGCCGGCCCACAGGGGCCTCCTACGAGCAGTACTTC CASSRPTGASYEQYF TRBJ2-7 . TRBD1 TRBV6-5
TGTGCCAGCAGCGGCGTGGAGATTGGCGGCTACACCTTC CASSGVEIGGYTF TRBJ1-2 . . TRBV6-5
TGTGCCAGCAGTGAACCAGGGAGGCATACGCAGTATTTT CASSEPGRHTQYF TRBJ2-3 . . TRBV6-1
TGTGCCAGTAGTATCGGGGAGACTGCGACTGAAGCTTTCTTT CASSIGETATEAFF TRBJ1-1 . . TRBV19
TGTGCCAGCAGCGTCTCCCAGTCGAACACTGAAGCTTTCTTT CASSVSQSNTEAFF TRBJ1-1 . . TRBV9
TGTGCCAGCAGAACAAAAAGGGACAGGGAAAACTATGGCTACACCTTC CASRTKRDRENYGYTF TRBJ1-2 . TRBD1 TRBV6-4
TGTGCCAGCAGCTTAGGGTCAGGGTATCGGGGCAATCAGCCCCAGCATTTT CASSLGSGYRGNQPQHF TRBJ1-5 . . TRBV7-8
TGTGCCAGCAGTTTAGCCTTCGGGACAGGGAGGAAGGAAAAACTGTTTTTT CASSLAFGTGRKEKLFF TRBJ1-4 . TRBD1 TRBV27
TGTGCCAGCAGCAGCGGGATTACCTACGAGCAGTACTTC CASSSGITYEQYF TRBJ2-7 . TRBD2 TRBV7-7
TGTGCCAGCAGTCGGGAGAGCTCCTACAATGAGCAGTTCTTC CASSRESSYNEQFF TRBJ2-1 . . TRBV2
TGTGCCAGCAGCACGGGACAGGCCAATGAAAAACTGTTTTTT CASSTGQANEKLFF TRBJ1-4 . TRBD1 TRBV5-6
TGTGCCAGCATCCTCAGGGACAACTCCTATAATTCACCCCTCCACTTT CASILRDNSYNSPLHF TRBJ1-6 . . TRBV5-8
TGTGCCAGCAGCAGTTATGTGAGAGCTAACTATGGCTACACCTTC CASSSYVRANYGYTF TRBJ1-2 . . TRBV21-1
TGTGCCAGCAGTGCTAACCCCCGGGACAGGGGGGAAGAGACCCAGTACTTC CASSANPRDRGEETQYF TRBJ2-5 . TRBD1 TRBV25-1
TGTGCCAGCAGCTCCAATAGGGGCACTGAAGCTTTCTTT CASSSNRGTEAFF TRBJ1-1 . . TRBV5-6
TGTGCCAGCAGCGGAGGGGACCACCAATACTCCTATAATTCACCCCTCCACTTT CASSGGDHQYSYNSPLHF TRBJ1-6 . . TRBV5-4
TGTGCCAGCAGCACACAAGAGGTGTTACTTAATGAAAAACTGTTTTTT CASSTQEVLLNEKLFF TRBJ1-4 . . TRBV11-3
TGTGCCAGCAGCCAAGGGGGCGGCCCACCTAGCACAGATACGCAGTATTTT CASSQGGGPPSTDTQYF TRBJ2-3 . . TRBV3-1/TRBV3-2
TGTGCCAGCAGCCCCTACGCTAGCTCCTACAATGAGCAGTTCTTC CASSPYASSYNEQFF TRBJ2-1 . . TRBV5-4
TGTGCCACCCTCTTCAGGGGTGAAGCTTTCTTT CATLFRGEAFF TRBJ1-1 . . TRBV7-9
TGTGCCAGCAGCCTGGGACAGAGAAGAAGGAACACTGAAGCTTTCTTT CASSLGQRRRNTEAFF TRBJ1-1 . TRBD1 TRBV13
TGCAGCGTTGGGTCAGGGCCTGGAGTCCTTCAGTACTTC CSVGSGPGVLQYF TRBJ2-4 . . TRBV29-1
TGTGCCAGCAGCTTAGGTCAGCGTAACTATGGCTACACCTTC CASSLGQRNYGYTF TRBJ1-2 . . TRBV7-9
TGTGCCACCAGTGAACACGGACAGATCACAGATACGCAGTATTTT CATSEHGQITDTQYF TRBJ2-3 . . TRBV24-1
TGTGCCAGCAACGGGGGTCGCGGGGCCTACAATGAGCAGTTCTTC CASNGGRGAYNEQFF TRBJ2-1 . . TRBV3-1/TRBV3-2
TGTGCCAGCAGCAAACCCCAACTCGCGAACTCCTACGAGCAGTACTTC CASSKPQLANSYEQYF TRBJ2-7 . . TRBV4-2
TGTGCCATTCGGACAGGGGGCGCCTCCTGGGCTTTCTTT CAIRTGGASWAFF TRBJ1-1 . TRBD1 TRBV6-5